Shown below are 13 T cell receptor beta chains from a single sample sequenced in a study of CD8+CD57+ T cells in acquired aplastic anemia. Profiling that covered TCR beta VDJ and CDR3 relied on genomic DNA as its template. A single record per CDR3 protein comes from TCRdb applying MiXCR to the reads. The table includes 75,000 to 90,000 distinct CDR3 sequences, approximately 46% detected once. Source material: sorted CD4+, CD8+, or CD8+CD57+ T cells (not recorded which) from PBMCs. The receptors originated from a human donor in good health, serving as a control.

The chain carries TRBV12-3 or TRBV12-4 and TRBJ2-3, with 12 positions matching TRBD2. V shed 2 bases, J shed 1 base, and the junction held 10 bases outside the gene matches. The CDR3 loop spans 19 amino acids. The CDR3 bases are TGTGCCAGCAGTTTAAGGCTAGCGGGGGGGGAAAGGGGCACAGATACGCAGTATTTT. Residues: CASSLRLAGGERGTDTQYF.

In regard to this clonotype: Germline is not matched at one junction end, which may reflect a read error. The CDR3, as DNA: TGTGCCAGCAGCCCACCTTCCGGGACAGGGTCCTACGAGCAGTACTTC. This encodes CASSPPSGTGSYEQYF. V gene TRBV10-1 combines with J gene TRBJ2-7; 9 bases align to TRBD1. Germline values: CDR1 WNHNN, CDR2 SYGVQD (reference sequence). The CDR3 has 16 residues.

The gene calls are TRBV24-1 and TRBJ2-3; 7 bases are a match to TRBD2. CDR1 and CDR2 from the germline V gene are KGHDR and SFDVKD. V shed 5 bases and J 0 bases; nucleotides not matched to a gene: 13. There are 18 residues in the CDR3. The CDR3: CATSAGGQRDNSTDTQYF. For the CDR3, the DNA is TGTGCCACCAGTGCGGGGGGTCAGCGTGATAATAGCACAGATACGCAGTATTTT.

The rearrangement links TRBV10-3 to TRBJ2-7; unclear D gene. The V gene's germline CDR1 is ENHRY and CDR2 SYGVKD. CDR3 length: 11 residues. V was trimmed by 4 bases and J by 3 bases, leaving 4 bases between them. CDR3 in amino acids: CAISAGYEQYF. CDR3 sequence (DNA): TGTGCCATCAGTGCGGGCTACGAGCAGTACTTC.

The CDR3 DNA is TGTGCCAGCAGTCCCTTATCTGGCGGGGAGCTGTTTTTT. This translates into CASSPLSGGELFF. The V call is TRBV27, the J call TRBJ2-2; the D is unclear. Per germline, CDR1 MNHEY and CDR2 SMNVEV (reference sequence). The V gene lost 5 bases and the J gene lost 7 bases, with 11 bases spanning the gap. The CDR3 loop spans 13 amino acids.

This clonotype was detected once. This chain connects TRBV20-1 to TRBJ1-5; 10 nucleotides agree with TRBD1. CDR1 and CDR2 (germline): DFQATT, SNEGSKA (reference sequence). CDR3 length equals 15 residues. The V segment lost 0 bases and the J segment 11 bases; nucleotides outside the gene matches: 10. The CDR3 bases are TGCAGTGCTAGAGACCCGGGACAGGGGAGGGGGGCCCAGCATTTT. As protein: CSARDPGQGRGAQHF.

This clonotype was observed a handful of times. This chain uses TRBV3-1 with TRBJ1-1, with TRBD1 as a possible D gene (5 bases). This CDR3 has 17 residues. Trimming removed 5 bases at V and 5 bases at J, with 24 bases between. The germline V gene has CDR1 LGHDT and CDR2 YNNKEL (reference sequence). CDR3 DNA: TGTGCCAGCAGCTACGGCCTAAGGGACCTGAAGGAAACTGAAGCTTTCTTT. As protein: CASSYGLRDLKETEAFF. The variable domain in full, with the rest retrieved from reference TRBV3-1 and TRBJ1-1, is DTAVSQTPKYLVTQMGNDKSIKCEQNLGHDTMYWYKQDSKKFLKIMFSYNNKELIINETVPNRFSPKSPDKAHLNLHINSLELGDSAVYFCASSYGLRDLKETEAFFGQGTRLTVV.

Many counts were recorded for this clonotype. The V and J genes are TRBV10-3 and TRBJ1-5, with a tentative D call TRBD1 (5 bases). CDR1 is ENHRY, CDR2 SYGVKD, per germline. Trimming removed 2 bases from V and 5 bases from J, with 10 bases in between. CDR3 length: 14 residues. For the CDR3, the DNA is TGTGCCATCAGTGAGGGTGACAGACATCAGCCCCAGCATTTT. Protein product: CAISEGDRHQPQHF.

The CDR3: CASSEGNDWGDTQYF. DNA of the CDR3: TGTGCCAGCAGTGAAGGGAATGACTGGGGGGATACGCAGTATTTT. The V gene is TRBV25-1, the J gene TRBJ2-3; the D gene could be TRBD1 or TRBD2 (5 bases each). The CDR3 has 15 amino acids. The V gene's germline CDR1 is MGHDK and CDR2 SYGVNS. Deletions cut 2 bases from V and 6 bases from J, with 15 bases between.

This clonotype was observed many times. V usage is TRBV29-1 and J usage is TRBJ2-7; D is perhaps TRBD2 (6 bases). CDR1 and CDR2 from the germline V gene are SQVTM and ANQGSEA. V lost 0 bases and J lost 9, with 15 bases in between. This CDR3 is built from 13 residues. CDR3 sequence: CSVEDYGQEGQYF. In DNA, the CDR3 is TGCAGCGTTGAAGATTACGGCCAGGAGGGGCAGTACTTC.

This chain connects TRBV15 to TRBJ2-7; TRBD2 is a possible D gene (6 bases). With 8 bases removed from V and 1 base from J, the gap between germline ends came to 15 bases. The CDR3 consists of 14 residues. Germline V lookup: CDR1 LNHNV, CDR2 YYDKDF (reference sequence). This chain's CDR3 is CATSPTRGSYEQYF. The CDR3 nucleotides read TGTGCCACCTCTCCGACTAGGGGATCCTACGAGCAGTACTTC.

This clonotype has ten or more counts. The chain joins TRBV10-2 to TRBJ1-5; no clear D gene. The V end was cut by 3 bases, the J end by 6 bases, with 12 bases between. This CDR3 spans 14 amino acids. Germline V gene data show CDR1 as WSHSY and CDR2 as SAAADI. The CDR3 region has the DNA TGCGCCAGCAGTGACGGAGGGATAAGTCAGCCCCAGCATTTT. It codes for CASSDGGISQPQHF.

In its sample, this clonotype was seen many times. This CDR3 reads CASSQEGYSPLHF. DNA for the CDR3: TGTGCCAGCAGCCAAGAAGGGTATTCACCCCTCCACTTT. This chain connects TRBV14 to TRBJ1-6; no reliable D call. V lost 0 bases and J lost 8, with 5 bases in between. Germline CDR1 is SGHDN and CDR2 is FVKESK. This CDR3 has 13 residues.